This T cell receptor beta chain was captured by sequencing in a study of blood T cell repertoires in COVID-19. Overall study context: The cDNA or gDNA used as material had been derived from T cells, B-cell-depleted T cells, or PBMCs.

Using immunoSEQ multiplex PCR, the repertoire was profiled, and TCRdb retains in-frame clones only, with some absent. The repertoire has almost 70,000 clones, about 87% of them found once; the top ten carry roughly 6.7%. The germline V gene has CDR1 SGHRS and CDR2 YFSETQ. V lost 3 bases, J lost 4 bases, and 15 bases lay in between. This CDR3 is built from 15 residues. The receptor was isolated from a woman aged 70-85 years with acute or convalescent COVID-19. This chain connects TRBV5-1 to TRBJ2-3, with D hard to call. Sequenced: peripheral blood. As DNA, the CDR3 is TGCGCCAGCAGCTCGCCTTCGGTTTTTCCAGATACGCAGTATTTT. It specifies CASSSPSVFPDTQYF.